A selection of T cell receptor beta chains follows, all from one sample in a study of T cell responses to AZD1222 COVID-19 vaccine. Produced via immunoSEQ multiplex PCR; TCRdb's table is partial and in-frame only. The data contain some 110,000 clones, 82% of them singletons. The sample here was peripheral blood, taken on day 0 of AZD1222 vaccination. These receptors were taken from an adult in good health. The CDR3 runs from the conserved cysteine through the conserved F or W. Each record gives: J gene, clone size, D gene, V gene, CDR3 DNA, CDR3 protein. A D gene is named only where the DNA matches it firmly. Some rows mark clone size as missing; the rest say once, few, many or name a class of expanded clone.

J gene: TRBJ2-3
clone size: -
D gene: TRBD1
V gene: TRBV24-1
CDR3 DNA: TGTGCCACCAGTGACACGGGACAGAGCACAGATACGCAGTATTTT
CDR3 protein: CATSDTGQSTDTQYF

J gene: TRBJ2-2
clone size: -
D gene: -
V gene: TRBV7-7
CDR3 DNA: TGTGCTAGCAGCTTAGGGTTGGGGACCGCGACCGGGGAGCTGTTTTTT
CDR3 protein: CASSLGLGTATGELFF

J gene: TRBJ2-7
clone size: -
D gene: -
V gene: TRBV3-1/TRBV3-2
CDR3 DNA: TGTGCCAGCAGCCAGAAACAGGGCTACGAGCAGTACTTC
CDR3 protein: CASSQKQGYEQYF

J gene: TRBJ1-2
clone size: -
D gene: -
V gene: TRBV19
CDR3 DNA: TGTGCCAGTAGTATTATAGCAGGCTTAGGAGGCTACACCTTC
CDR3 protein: CASSIIAGLGGYTF

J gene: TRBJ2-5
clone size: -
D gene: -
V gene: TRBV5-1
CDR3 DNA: TGCGCCAGCAAGGAGGTGGGGTGGGAGACCCAGTACTTC
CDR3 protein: CASKEVGWETQYF

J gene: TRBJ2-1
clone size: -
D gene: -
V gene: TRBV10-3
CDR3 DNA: TGTGCCATCAGGGACACTTACTCCTACAATGAGCAGTTCTTC
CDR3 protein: CAIRDTYSYNEQFF

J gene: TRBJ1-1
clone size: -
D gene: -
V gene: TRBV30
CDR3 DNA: TGTGCCTCCCAAGTTAGGAACACTGAAGCTTTCTTT
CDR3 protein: CASQVRNTEAFF

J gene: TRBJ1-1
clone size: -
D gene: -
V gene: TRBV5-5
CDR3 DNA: TGTGCCAGCAGCTTAGGAGGGGCAAACACTGAAGCTTTCTTT
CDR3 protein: CASSLGGANTEAFF

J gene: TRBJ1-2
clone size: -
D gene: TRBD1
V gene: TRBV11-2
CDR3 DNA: TGTGCCAGCAGCTTCAAGACAGGGAGTACTGGCTACACCTTC
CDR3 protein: CASSFKTGSTGYTF

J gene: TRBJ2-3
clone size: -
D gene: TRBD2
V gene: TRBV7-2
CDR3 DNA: TGTGCCAGCAGCTTAGTTGGCGGGGGGTCAGATACGCAGTATTTT
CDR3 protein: CASSLVGGGSDTQYF

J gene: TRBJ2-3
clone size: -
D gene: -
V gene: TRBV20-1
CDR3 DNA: TGCAGTGCTATTGATCCCGGAGATACGCAGTATTTT
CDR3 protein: CSAIDPGDTQYF

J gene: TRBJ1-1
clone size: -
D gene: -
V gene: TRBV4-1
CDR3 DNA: TGCGCCAGCAGCCTAAAGCAGGCGGGTGGGGCTGAAGCTTTCTTT
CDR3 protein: CASSLKQAGGAEAFF

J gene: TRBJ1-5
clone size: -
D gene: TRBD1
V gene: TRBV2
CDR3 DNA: TGTGCCAGCAGTGGGACAGGGGCCCAGCATTTT
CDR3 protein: CASSGTGAQHF

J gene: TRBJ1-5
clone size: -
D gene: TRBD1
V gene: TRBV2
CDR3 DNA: TGTGCCATACGGACAGGGGTAGGCCAGCCCCAGCATTTT
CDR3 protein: CAIRTGVGQPQHF

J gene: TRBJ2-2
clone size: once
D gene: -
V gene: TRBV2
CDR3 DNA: TGTGCCAGCAGTGCGGCCGCCGCTCCCGGGGAGCTGTTTTTT
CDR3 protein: CASSAAAAPGELFF

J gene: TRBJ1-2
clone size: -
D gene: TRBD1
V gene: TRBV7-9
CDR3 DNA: TGTGCCAGCAGCTTAGGACAGGGCCCTAACTATGGCTACACCTTC
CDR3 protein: CASSLGQGPNYGYTF

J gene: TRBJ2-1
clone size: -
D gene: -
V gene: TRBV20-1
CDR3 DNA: TGCAGTGTAAAATCCTACAATGAGCAGTTCTTC
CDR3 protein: CSVKSYNEQFF

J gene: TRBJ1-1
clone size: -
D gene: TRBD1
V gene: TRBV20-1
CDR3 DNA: TGCAGTGCTAGTATACAGGGGGACACTGAAGCTTTCTTT
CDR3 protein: CSASIQGDTEAFF

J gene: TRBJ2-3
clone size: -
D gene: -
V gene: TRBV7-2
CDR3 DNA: TGTGCCAGCAGCTTAGGGACACACACAGATACGCAGTATTTT
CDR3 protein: CASSLGTHTDTQYF

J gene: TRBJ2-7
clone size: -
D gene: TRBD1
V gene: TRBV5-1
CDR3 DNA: TGCGCCAGCAGCTCGGGACAGGGGAGGCAGTACTTC
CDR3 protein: CASSSGQGRQYF